This T cell receptor (beta chain) was found in a study of regulatory T cells in long-lasting Graves disease. Specified time point: newly diagnosed GD, antithyroid drugs for less than 3 months. Preparation of the TCR library used RNA extracted from PBMCs. iRepertoire HTBI primers and Arm-PCR of CDR3 regions built TCR beta libraries. TCRdb ran MiXCR on the multiplex PCR reads and lists one entry per CDR3 protein. The sample includes some 460,000 distinct CDR3 sequences, roughly 16% of them seen just once. Germline CDR1 is SGDLS and CDR2 is YYNGEE. V shed 2 bases and J shed 7 bases, with 10 bases lying between them. The CDR3 sequence is 13 residues long. The sample was also linked to a second study, of T cells in Graves' hyperthyroidism and ophthalmopathy.

Sample: peripheral blood mononuclear cells (PBMCs), taken at new diagnosis, from a patient treated with antithyroid drugs. This clonotype was obtained from a man aged 35-49 years with Graves disease. V is TRBV9 and J is TRBJ2-1, with a weak D call TRBD1 (5 bases). This CDR3 reads CASSVRPGNEQFF. The DNA of the CDR3 is TGTGCCAGCAGCGTCCGACCAGGGAATGAGCAGTTCTTC. Complete variable domain (other parts from reference TRBV9 and TRBJ2-1): DSGVTQTPKHLITATGQRVTLRCSPRSGDLSVYWYQQSLDQGLQFLIQYYNGEERAKGNILERFSAQQFPDLHSELNLSSLELGDSALYFCASSVRPGNEQFFGPGTRLTVL.